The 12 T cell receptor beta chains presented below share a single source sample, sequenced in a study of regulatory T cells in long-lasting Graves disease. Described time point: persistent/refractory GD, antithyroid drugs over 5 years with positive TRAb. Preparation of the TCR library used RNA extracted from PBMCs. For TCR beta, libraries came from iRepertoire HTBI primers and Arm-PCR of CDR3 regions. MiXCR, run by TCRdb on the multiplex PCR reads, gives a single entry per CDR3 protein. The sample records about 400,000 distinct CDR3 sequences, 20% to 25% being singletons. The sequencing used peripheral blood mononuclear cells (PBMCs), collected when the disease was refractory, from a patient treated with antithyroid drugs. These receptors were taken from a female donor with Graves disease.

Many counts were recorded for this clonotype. CDR3 loop: CASSLFYEQYF. CDR3 in DNA: TGTGCCAGCAGTTTATTTTACGAGCAGTACTTC. The chain combines TRBV28 with TRBJ2-7, with unresolved D. With 1 base removed from V and 4 bases from J, the gap between germline ends came to 2 bases. The CDR3 extends over 11 amino acids. Germline V lookup: CDR1 MDHEN, CDR2 SYDVKM.

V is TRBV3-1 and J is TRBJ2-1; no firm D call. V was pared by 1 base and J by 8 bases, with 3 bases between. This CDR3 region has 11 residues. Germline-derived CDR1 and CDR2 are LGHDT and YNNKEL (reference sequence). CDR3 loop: CASSQGDEQFF. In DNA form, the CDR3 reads TGTGCCAGCAGCCAAGGCGATGAGCAGTTCTTC.

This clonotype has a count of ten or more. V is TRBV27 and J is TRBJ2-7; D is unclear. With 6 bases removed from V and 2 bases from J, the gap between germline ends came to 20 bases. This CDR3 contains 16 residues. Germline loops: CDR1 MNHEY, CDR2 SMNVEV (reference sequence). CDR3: CASSPQVANDPYEQYF. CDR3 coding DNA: TGTGCCAGCAGCCCCCAGGTGGCGAACGATCCCTACGAGCAGTACTTC.

CDR3 sequence reads: CATTGLGAGANVLTF. The CDR3 coding sequence is TGTGCCACCACCGGTTTGGGGGCTGGGGCCAACGTCCTGACTTTC. This rearrangement joins TRBV19 to TRBJ2-6; perhaps D is TRBD1 or TRBD2 (5 bases each). Germline V gives CDR1 LNHDA, CDR2 SQIVND (reference sequence). Trimming removed 10 bases from V and 2 bases from J, with 15 bases in between. The CDR3 is 15 residues long.

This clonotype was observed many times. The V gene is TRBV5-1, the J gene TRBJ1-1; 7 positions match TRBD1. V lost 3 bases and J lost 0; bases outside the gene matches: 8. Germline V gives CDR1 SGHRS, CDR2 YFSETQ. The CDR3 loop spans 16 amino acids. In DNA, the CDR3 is TGCGCCAGCAGCTACTTAACCGGGACAGTGAACACTGAAGCTTTCTTT. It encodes CASSYLTGTVNTEAFF.

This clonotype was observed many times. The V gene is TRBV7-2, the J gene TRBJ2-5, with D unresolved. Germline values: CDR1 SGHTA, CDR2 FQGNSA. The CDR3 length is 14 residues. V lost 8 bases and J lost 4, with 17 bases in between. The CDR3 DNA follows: TGTGCCAGCGTAAACTACGGGCTAGGAGAGACCCAGTACTTC. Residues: CASVNYGLGETQYF. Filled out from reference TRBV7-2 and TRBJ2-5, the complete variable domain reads GAGVSQSPSNKVTEKGKDVELRCDPISGHTALYWYRQSLGQGLEFLIYFQGNSAPDKSGLPSDRFSAERTGGSVSTLTIQRTQQEDSAVYLCASVNYGLGETQYFGPGTRLLVL.

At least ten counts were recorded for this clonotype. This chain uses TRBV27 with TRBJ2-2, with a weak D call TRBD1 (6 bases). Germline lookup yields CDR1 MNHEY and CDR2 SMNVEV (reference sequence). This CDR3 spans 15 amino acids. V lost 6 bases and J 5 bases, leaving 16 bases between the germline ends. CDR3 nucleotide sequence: TGTGCCAGCAGGCCTACAGGGCTGGGAACCGGGGAGCTGTTTTTT. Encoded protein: CASRPTGLGTGELFF.

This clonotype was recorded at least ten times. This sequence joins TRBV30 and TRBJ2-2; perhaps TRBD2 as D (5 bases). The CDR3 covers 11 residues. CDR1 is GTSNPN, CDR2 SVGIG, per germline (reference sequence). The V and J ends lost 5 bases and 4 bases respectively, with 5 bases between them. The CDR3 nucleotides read TGTGCCTGGGAGGGCACCGGGGAGCTGTTTTTT. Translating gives CAWEGTGELFF.

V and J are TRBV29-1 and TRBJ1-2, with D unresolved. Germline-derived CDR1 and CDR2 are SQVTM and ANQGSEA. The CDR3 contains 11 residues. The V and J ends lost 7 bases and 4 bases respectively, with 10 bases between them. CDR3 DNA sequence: TGCAGCGCCTTGAATGTCTATGGCTACACCTTC. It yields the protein CSALNVYGYTF.

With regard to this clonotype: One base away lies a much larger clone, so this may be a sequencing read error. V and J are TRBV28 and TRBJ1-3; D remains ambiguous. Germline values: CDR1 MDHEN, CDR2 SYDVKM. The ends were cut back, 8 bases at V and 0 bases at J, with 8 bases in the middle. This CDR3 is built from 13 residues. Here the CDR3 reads CASRRYSGNTIYF. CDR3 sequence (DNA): TGTGCCAGCCGTCGGTACTCTGGAAACACCATATATTTT.

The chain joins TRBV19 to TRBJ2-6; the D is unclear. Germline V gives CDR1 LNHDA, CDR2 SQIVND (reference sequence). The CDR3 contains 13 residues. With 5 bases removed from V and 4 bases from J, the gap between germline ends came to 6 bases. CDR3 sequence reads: CASSALGANVLTF. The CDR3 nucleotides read TGTGCCAGTAGTGCTCTCGGGGCCAACGTCCTGACTTTC.

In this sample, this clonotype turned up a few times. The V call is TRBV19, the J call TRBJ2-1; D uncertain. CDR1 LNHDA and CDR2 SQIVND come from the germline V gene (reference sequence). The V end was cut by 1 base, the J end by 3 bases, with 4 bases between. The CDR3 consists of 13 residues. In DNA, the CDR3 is TGTGCCAGTAGTATAGGGGGCTACAATGAGCAGTTCTTC. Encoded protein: CASSIGGYNEQFF.